The clone carrying this T cell receptor beta chain was recorded once. What it binds is not known. The assay was run at deep level. In the authors' workflow: Filtering of immunoSEQ junctional sequences could not match full-length read filtering. Clones were read by immunoSEQ multiplex PCR, and TCRdb kept only the in-frame ones, dropping some. The D gene and trimming were derived from the DNA, and the V and J assignments and clone size from that table. This sample yields 640,000 or so clones, of which about 78% are seen a single time; under 2% belongs to the top ten. The data are from a study of shared clonotypes between healthy human individuals. Study-wide points: Shared across several donors were around 5% of the naive CD4 clonotypes.

Sequencing was performed on memory CD4+ T cells sorted from blood. The subset: CD45RA-negative fraction. This receptor was identified in a woman aged 25-40 years in good health.

Here the CDR3 DNA reads TGTGCCAGCAGCGTCTCGACAGGGGGCCGTGCTGCCGAGCAGTACTTC. Encoded protein: CASSVSTGGRAAEQYF. The rearrangement uses TRBV7-3 and TRBJ2-7; TRBD1 matches 10 bases. The CDR3 is 16 amino acids. Germline V gene data show CDR1 as SGHTA and CDR2 as FQGTGA. V shed 5 bases, J shed 6 bases, and the junction held 13 bases outside the gene matches.